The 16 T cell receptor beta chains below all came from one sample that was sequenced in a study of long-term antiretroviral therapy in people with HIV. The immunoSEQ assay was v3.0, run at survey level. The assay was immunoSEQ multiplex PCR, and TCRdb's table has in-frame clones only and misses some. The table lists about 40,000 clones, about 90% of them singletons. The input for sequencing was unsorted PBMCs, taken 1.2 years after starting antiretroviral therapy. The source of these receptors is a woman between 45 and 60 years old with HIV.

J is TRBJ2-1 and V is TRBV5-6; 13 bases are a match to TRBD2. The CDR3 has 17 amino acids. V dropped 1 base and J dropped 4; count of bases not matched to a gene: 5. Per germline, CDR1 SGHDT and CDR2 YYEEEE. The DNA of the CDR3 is TGTGCCAGCAGCTTGTTAACTAGCGGGGGGGGTTACAATGAGCAGTTCTTC. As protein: CASSLLTSGGGYNEQFF.

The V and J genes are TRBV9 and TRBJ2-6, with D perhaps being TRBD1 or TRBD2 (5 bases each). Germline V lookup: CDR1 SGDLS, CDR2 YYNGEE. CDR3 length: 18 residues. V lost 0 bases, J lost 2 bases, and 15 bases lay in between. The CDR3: CASSVEGPGLAGANVLTF. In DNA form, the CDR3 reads TGTGCCAGCAGCGTAGAGGGCCCGGGGCTCGCTGGGGCCAACGTCCTGACTTTC.

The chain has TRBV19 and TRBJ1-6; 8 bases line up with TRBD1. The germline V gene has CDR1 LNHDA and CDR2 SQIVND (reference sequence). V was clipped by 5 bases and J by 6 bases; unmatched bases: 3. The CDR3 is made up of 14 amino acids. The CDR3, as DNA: TGTGCCAGTAGTCCCGACAGGGGTAATTCACCCCTCCACTTT. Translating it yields CASSPDRGNSPLHF.

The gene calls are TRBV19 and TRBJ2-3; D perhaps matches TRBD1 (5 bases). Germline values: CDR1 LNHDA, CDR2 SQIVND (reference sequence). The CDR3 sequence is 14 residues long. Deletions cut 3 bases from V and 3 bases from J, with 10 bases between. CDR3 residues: CASSISQGTDTQYF. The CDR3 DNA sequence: TGTGCCAGTAGTATCAGTCAGGGAACAGATACGCAGTATTTT. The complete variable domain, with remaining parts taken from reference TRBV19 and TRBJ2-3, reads DGGITQSPKYLFRKEGQNVTLSCEQNLNHDAMYWYRQDPGQGLRLIYYSQIVNDFQKGDIAEGYSVSREKKESFPLTVTSAQKNPTAFYLCASSISQGTDTQYFGPGTRLTVL.

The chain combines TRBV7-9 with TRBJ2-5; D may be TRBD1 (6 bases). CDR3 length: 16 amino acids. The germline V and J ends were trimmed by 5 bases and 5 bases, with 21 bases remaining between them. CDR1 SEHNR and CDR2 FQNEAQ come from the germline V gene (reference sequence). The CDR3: CASSHYPKQGTETQYF. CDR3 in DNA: TGTGCCAGCAGCCATTACCCGAAACAGGGAACCGAGACCCAGTACTTC.

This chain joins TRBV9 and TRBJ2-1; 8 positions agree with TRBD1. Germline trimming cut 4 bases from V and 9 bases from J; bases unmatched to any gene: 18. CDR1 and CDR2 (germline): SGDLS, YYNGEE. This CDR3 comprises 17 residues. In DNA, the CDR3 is TGTGCCAGCAGCCCCTACTCCAAAGGGGACAGGTCAGGTGAGCAGTTCTTC. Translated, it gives CASSPYSKGDRSGEQFF.

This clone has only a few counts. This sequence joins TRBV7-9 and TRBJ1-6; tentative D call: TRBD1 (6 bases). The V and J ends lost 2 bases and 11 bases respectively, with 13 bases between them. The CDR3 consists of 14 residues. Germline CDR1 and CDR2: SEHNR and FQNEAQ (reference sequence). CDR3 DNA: TGTGCCAGCAGCTTACGGGGGGGCTTTACACCCCTCCACTTT. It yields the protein CASSLRGGFTPLHF. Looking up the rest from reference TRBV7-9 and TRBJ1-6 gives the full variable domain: DTGVSQNPRHKITKRGQNVTFRCDPISEHNRLYWYRQTLGQGPEFLTYFQNEAQLEKSRLLSDRFSAERPKGSFSTLEIQRTEQGDSAMYLCASSLRGGFTPLHFGNGTRLTVT.

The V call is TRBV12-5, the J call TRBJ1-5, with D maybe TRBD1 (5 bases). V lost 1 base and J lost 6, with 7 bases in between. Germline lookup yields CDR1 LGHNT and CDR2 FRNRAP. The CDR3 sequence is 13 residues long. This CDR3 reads CASGLATAQPQHF. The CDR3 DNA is TGTGCTAGTGGTTTGGCGACAGCTCAGCCCCAGCATTTT.

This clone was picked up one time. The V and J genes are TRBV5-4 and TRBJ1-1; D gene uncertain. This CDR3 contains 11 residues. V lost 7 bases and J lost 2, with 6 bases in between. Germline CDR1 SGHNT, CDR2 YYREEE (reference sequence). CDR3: CASQLNTEAFF. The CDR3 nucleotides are TGTGCCAGCCAGTTAAACACTGAAGCTTTCTTT. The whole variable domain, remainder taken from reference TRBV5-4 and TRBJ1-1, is ETGVTQSPTHLIKTRGQQVTLRCSSQSGHNTVSWYQQALGQGPQFIFQYYREEENGRGNFPPRFSGLQFPNYSSELNVNALELDDSALYLCASQLNTEAFFGQGTRLTVV.

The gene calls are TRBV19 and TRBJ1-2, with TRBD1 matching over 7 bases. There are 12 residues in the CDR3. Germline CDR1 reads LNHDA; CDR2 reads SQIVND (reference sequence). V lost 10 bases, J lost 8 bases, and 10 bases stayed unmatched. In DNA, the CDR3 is TGTGCCACCTTCATTAACAGGGGAGGCTACACCTTC. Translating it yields CATFINRGGYTF.

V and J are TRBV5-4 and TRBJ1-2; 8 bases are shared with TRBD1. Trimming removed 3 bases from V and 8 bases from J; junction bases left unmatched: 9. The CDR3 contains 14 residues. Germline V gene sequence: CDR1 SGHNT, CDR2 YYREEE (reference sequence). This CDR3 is CASSYSATGDGYTF. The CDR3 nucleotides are TGTGCCAGCAGCTACTCCGCGACAGGGGACGGCTACACCTTC.

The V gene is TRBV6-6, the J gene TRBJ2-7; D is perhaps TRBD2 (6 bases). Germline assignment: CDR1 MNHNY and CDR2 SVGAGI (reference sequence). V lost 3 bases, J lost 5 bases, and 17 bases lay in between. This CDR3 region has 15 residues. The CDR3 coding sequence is TGTGCCAGCAGTTATCCCGGGACTCTCCGGAACGAGCAGTACTTC. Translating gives CASSYPGTLRNEQYF.

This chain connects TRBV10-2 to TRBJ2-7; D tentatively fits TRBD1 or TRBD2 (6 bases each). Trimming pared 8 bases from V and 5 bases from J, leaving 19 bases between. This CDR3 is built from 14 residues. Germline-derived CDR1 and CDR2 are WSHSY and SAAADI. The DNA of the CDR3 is TGCGCCAGCCGGGGGCTGCTCTCAAGGGACGAGCAGTACTTC. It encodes CASRGLLSRDEQYF.

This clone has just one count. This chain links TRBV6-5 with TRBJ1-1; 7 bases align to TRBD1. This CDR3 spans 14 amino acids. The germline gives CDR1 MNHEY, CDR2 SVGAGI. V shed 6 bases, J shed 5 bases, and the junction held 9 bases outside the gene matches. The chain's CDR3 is CASRPDRAGTEAFF. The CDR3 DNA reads TGTGCCAGCAGACCCGACAGGGCCGGGACTGAAGCTTTCTTT.

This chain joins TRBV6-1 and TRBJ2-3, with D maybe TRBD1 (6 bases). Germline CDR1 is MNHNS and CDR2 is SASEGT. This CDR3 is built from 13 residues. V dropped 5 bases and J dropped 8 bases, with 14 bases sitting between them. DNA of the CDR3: TGTGCCAGCAGTACTTACAGGGTTGGTACGCAGTATTTT. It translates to CASSTYRVGTQYF.

The CDR3 loop reads CASSVGTGAVTIYF. In DNA form, the CDR3 reads TGTGCCAGCAGCGTGGGGACAGGGGCGGTCACCATATATTTT. The chain links TRBV9 to TRBJ1-3; 10 nucleotides line up with TRBD1. This CDR3 has 14 amino acids. V trimming: 2 bases; J trimming: 9 bases; junction bases outside the gene matches: 5. From germline, CDR1 is SGDLS and CDR2 YYNGEE.